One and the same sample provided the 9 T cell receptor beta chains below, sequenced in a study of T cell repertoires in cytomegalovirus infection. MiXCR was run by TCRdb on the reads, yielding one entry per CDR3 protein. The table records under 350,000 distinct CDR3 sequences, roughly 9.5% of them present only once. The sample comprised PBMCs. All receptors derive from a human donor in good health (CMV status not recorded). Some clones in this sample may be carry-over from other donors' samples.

CDR3 region: CASSLYQGTNTEAFF. CDR3 in DNA: TGTGCCAGCAGTTTATATCAGGGGACGAACACTGAAGCTTTCTTT. The V gene is TRBV27, the J gene TRBJ1-1; D may be TRBD1 (6 bases). Germline V gene data show CDR1 as MNHEY and CDR2 as SMNVEV (reference sequence). This CDR3 has 15 amino acids. V was pared by 1 base and J by 1 base, with 10 bases between.

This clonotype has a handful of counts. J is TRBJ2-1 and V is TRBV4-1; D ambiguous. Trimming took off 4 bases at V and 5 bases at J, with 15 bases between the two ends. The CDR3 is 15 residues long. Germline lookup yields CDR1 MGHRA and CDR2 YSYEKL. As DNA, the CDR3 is TGCGCCAGCAGCCCCCCCGGTCGGGCTAACAATGAGCAGTTCTTC. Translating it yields CASSPPGRANNEQFF.

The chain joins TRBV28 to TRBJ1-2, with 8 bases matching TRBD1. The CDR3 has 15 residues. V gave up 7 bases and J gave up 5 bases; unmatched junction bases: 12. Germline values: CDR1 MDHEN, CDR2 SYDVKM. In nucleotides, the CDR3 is TGTGCCAGCAACTTCCGGACAGGGCCGAATTATGGCTACACCTTC. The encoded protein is CASNFRTGPNYGYTF.

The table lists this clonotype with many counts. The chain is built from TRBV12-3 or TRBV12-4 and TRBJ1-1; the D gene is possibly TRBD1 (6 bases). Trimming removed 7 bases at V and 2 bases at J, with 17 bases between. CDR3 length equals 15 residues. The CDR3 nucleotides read TGTGCCAGCACCCTTCGGACAGACCTAAACACTGAAGCTTTCTTT. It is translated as CASTLRTDLNTEAFF.

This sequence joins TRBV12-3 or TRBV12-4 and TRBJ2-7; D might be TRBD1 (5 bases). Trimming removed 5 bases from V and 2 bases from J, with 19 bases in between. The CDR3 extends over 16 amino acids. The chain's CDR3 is CASSPLGPPETYEQYF. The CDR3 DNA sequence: TGTGCCAGCAGTCCCTTGGGGCCACCAGAAACCTACGAGCAGTACTTC.

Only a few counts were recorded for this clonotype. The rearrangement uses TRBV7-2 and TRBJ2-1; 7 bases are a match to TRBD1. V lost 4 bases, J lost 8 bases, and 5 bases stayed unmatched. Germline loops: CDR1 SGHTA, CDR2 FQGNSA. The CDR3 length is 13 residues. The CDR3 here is CASSSIQGDEQFF. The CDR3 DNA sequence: TGTGCCAGCAGCTCCATTCAGGGGGATGAGCAGTTCTTC.

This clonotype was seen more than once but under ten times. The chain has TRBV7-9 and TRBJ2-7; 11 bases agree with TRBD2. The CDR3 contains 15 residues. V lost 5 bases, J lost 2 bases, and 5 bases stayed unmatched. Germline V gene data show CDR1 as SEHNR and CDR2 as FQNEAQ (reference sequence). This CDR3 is CASSVTSGGAYEQYF. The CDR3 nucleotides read TGTGCCAGCAGCGTCACTAGCGGGGGTGCCTACGAGCAGTACTTC.

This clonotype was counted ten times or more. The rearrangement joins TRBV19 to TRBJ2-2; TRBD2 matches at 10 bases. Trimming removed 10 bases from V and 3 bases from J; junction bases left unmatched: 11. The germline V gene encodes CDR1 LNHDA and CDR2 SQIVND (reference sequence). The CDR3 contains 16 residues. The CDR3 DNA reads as TGTGCCACCCAAGGTCTAGCGGGAGCTTACACCGGGGAGCTGTTTTTT. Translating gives CATQGLAGAYTGELFF.

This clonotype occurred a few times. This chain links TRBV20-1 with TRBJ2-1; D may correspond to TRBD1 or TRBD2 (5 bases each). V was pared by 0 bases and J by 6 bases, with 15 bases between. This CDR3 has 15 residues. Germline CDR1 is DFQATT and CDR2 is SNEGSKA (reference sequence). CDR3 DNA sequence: TGCAGTGCTAGAGATAAGGTGGGACCCTTCAATGAGCAGTTCTTC. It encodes CSARDKVGPFNEQFF.